This TCR beta chain is drawn from a study of response to subunit inactivated influenza vaccine (dated 2018 in TCRdb). With regard to the full study: Deep quantitative profiling of the T cell receptor repertoire was used in the study to follow responses to a trivalent subunit inactivated influenza vaccine. What the authors observed across the whole study: The authors suggested that each seasonal influenza vaccination may recruit only a limited number of new T cells.

The library came from RT-PCR. The sequencer listed for this sample is Illumina HiSeq 2500. TCRdb cleaned the public reads at Q25 with fastp, built clones with MiXCR and kept in-frame beta chains. Rows with one shared CDR3 protein collapse into an entry with the most common genes and DNA. Recorded for this sample are hundreds of thousands of distinct CDR3 sequences; 6% to 9% of them occurred a single time. The ten most abundant clones make up roughly 13% of the sample. This clonotype was picked up a small number of times. Its specific antigen is unknown. Base qualities were left out, and no much larger clone turns up one base away. According to the germline V gene (reference sequence), CDR1 reads LGHDT and CDR2 reads YNNKEL. Germline trimming amounts to 3 bases on V and 4 bases on J, with 8 as the count of junction bases outside the gene matches. The cysteine opens and the phenylalanine closes a CDR3 of 17 amino acids. The only DNA kept is the CDR3, 51 bases in frame from the first base.

The source is a man aged 50 to 69 who received an inactivated influenza vaccine. Donor details come from another sample of the same person, matched by shared clones. Here the sequenced sample was PBMCs from blood, taken roughly 24 months after vaccination. In this chain, TRBV3-1 is recombined with TRBJ2-5, with 13 bases matching TRBD2. The CDR3 protein sequence reads: CASSHLLAGGRGETQYF. The bases are TGTGCCAGCAGCCACCTACTAGCGGGGGGGCGAGGAGAGACCCAGTACTTC.